The 10 T cell receptor beta chains listed next were all sequenced from one sample in a study of CD8 T cells in ankylosing spondylitis (dated by TCRdb to about 2017). Findings and caveats that apply to the study as a whole: A TCR beta motif of several highly homologous amino acid variants appeared characteristic of blood from ankylosing spondylitis patients.

Receptor amplification or capture employed 5' RACE. The reads were generated on an Illumina HiSeq 2500. The public reads were quality trimmed at Q25 with fastp and then assembled into clones with MiXCR by TCRdb, keeping productive beta chains. Every distinct CDR3 protein forms one entry, paired with its most common genes and DNA. Across this sample there are hundreds of thousands of distinct CDR3 sequences, with approximately 11% seen only once. The ten largest make up 6.8% of the sample. Their antigens remain unidentified. Sequenced sample: blood, either unsorted or a sorted T cell fraction (not recorded which). These receptors were obtained from a male donor with ankylosing spondylitis.

The CDR3, as DNA: TGTGCCAGCTCACCCCAGGTGCGCAACTACAATGAGCAGTTCTTC. It encodes CASSPQVRNYNEQFF. The gene calls are TRBV18 and TRBJ2-1; D not resolved. V lost 3 bases to trimming and J lost 3 bases, with 12 bases between them. Germline V CDR1 and CDR2: KGHSH, LQKENI. The CDR3 length is 15 residues.

There are a few counts of this clonotype. The V and J genes are TRBV6-4 and TRBJ2-3; the match to TRBD2 covers 7 bases. CDR3 length: 17 amino acids. J was trimmed by 0 bases and V by 8 bases; bases with no gene match: 14. CDR1 is MRHNA and CDR2 is SNTAGT in the germline V gene. The CDR3 DNA reads as TGTGCCAGCCCCCCCCTCCGGAGTAGCGGGAGCACAGATACGCAGTATTTT. Encoded protein: CASPPLRSSGSTDTQYF.

This clonotype showed up many times. The J gene is TRBJ1-1, the V gene TRBV5-1; D is perhaps TRBD1 (6 bases). CDR1 is SGHRS, CDR2 YFSETQ, per germline. Trimming removed 0 bases from V and 10 bases from J, with 10 bases in between. The CDR3 sequence is 12 residues long. DNA for the CDR3: TGCGCCAGCAGCTTGGGGGGGGCCGGAGCTTTCTTT. The encoded protein is CASSLGGAGAFF.

This clonotype was picked up a small number of times. The chain carries TRBV6-2 or TRBV6-3 and TRBJ2-2; D call uncertain. Trimming took off 8 bases at V and 2 bases at J, with 12 bases between the two ends. This CDR3 spans 14 amino acids. Germline-derived CDR1 and CDR2 are MNHEY and SVGEGT. The CDR3 DNA reads TGTGCCAGCCGTGTACCTCGAAACACCGGGGAGCTGTTTTTT. It is translated as CASRVPRNTGELFF.

The sample holds many counts of this clonotype. The DNA for the CDR3 is TGTGCCAGCTCGTACCAAGGGGGCAGCCTCGATTACAATGAGCAGTTCTTC. Translated: CASSYQGGSLDYNEQFF. The chain employs TRBV18 and TRBJ2-1, with 7 nucleotides matching TRBD1. CDR1 is KGHSH and CDR2 is LQKENI in the germline V gene. V lost 6 bases and J lost 4; bases outside the gene matches: 15. The CDR3 has 17 amino acids.

The DNA of the CDR3 is TGCAGTGCTAGTCAGGGGGCCAAAGCTTTCTTT. Protein sequence: CSASQGAKAFF. The chain has TRBV20-1 and TRBJ1-1, with 8 bases lining up with TRBD1. V lost 3 bases to trimming and J lost 9 bases; unmatched junction nucleotides: 3. The germline CDR1 and CDR2 sequences are DFQATT and SNEGSKA (reference sequence). The CDR3 sequence is 11 residues long.

The chain recombines TRBV10-2 with TRBJ1-1; D not resolved. This CDR3 has 13 residues. CDR1 is WSHSY, CDR2 SAAADI, per germline. The V and J ends lost 8 bases and 9 bases respectively, with 19 bases between them. The CDR3, as DNA: TGCGCCAGCGTTGGGAGTTTAGGGAGGAAAGCTTTCTTT. Residues: CASVGSLGRKAFF.

V is TRBV20-1 and J is TRBJ1-5; D is unresolved. CDR3 size: 13 residues. Per the germline V gene, CDR1 is DFQATT and CDR2 is SNEGSKA (reference sequence). Trimming took 0 bases from V and 9 from J, leaving 12 bases between them. The CDR3 DNA reads as TGCAGTGCTAGAGACGGCCAACTAGGGCCCCAGCATTTT. Its protein is CSARDGQLGPQHF.

The chain combines TRBV10-1 with TRBJ2-1; 7 bases are a match to TRBD1. V trimming: 1 base; J trimming: 2 bases; junction bases outside the gene matches: 5. The CDR3 consists of 16 residues. Per the germline V gene, CDR1 is WNHNN and CDR2 is SYGVQD (reference sequence). CDR3 sequence reads: CASSEYRTGAYNEQFF. The DNA of the CDR3 is TGCGCCAGCAGTGAGTACCGGACAGGCGCCTACAATGAGCAGTTCTTC.

This clonotype was recorded a few times. V is TRBV20-1 and J is TRBJ2-3, with 8 positions matching TRBD2. Per germline, CDR1 DFQATT and CDR2 SNEGSKA (reference sequence). With 1 base clipped from V and 0 bases from J, the junction kept 3 bases outside the gene matches. The CDR3 length is 15 residues. In DNA, the CDR3 is TGCAGTGCTAGAGTGGCTAGCGGGAGCACAGATACGCAGTATTTT. It translates to CSARVASGSTDTQYF.